This entry lists 26 T cell receptor beta chains sequenced from one sample in a study of blood T cell repertoires in COVID-19. Sequencing used immunoSEQ multiplex PCR; TCRdb keeps in-frame clones, though not all of them. Of 150,000 to 200,000 clones detected, approximately 90% appear once; the ten largest clones hold approximately 0.5%. The sequenced sample consisted of peripheral blood. Receptor source: a man aged 45-60 years with acute or convalescent COVID-19.

The chain recombines TRBV27 with TRBJ2-5; maybe TRBD1 (6 bases). The CDR3 is made up of 14 amino acids. Trimming took 5 bases from V and 1 from J, leaving 11 bases between them. Germline V gene sequence: CDR1 MNHEY, CDR2 SMNVEV (reference sequence). This chain's CDR3 is CASSRKDSQETQYF. CDR3 nucleotide sequence: TGTGCCAGCAGTCGGAAGGACAGCCAAGAGACCCAGTACTTC.

The rearrangement joins TRBV9 to TRBJ2-6; D remains ambiguous. The CDR3 covers 15 residues. V was cut by 0 bases and J by 4 bases, with 8 bases left in between. Germline lookup yields CDR1 SGDLS and CDR2 YYNGEE. The CDR3 sequence: CASSVVPQGANVLTF. CDR3 bases: TGTGCCAGCAGCGTAGTCCCTCAGGGGGCCAACGTCCTGACTTTC.

The gene calls are TRBV7-8 and TRBJ2-3; tentatively, D is TRBD1 (5 bases). V was trimmed by 1 base and J by 5 bases, leaving 16 bases between them. Germline CDR1 SGHVS, CDR2 FQNEAQ. CDR3 length: 16 residues. CDR3 protein: CASSLVDSPRKDTQYF. DNA for the CDR3: TGTGCCAGCAGCTTAGTCGACAGCCCCAGGAAAGATACGCAGTATTTT.

The CDR3 DNA follows: TGTGCCAGCCTTAGCGGGAGAGGTTGGAATGAGCAGTTCTTC. This gives the protein CASLSGRGWNEQFF. The chain employs TRBV27 and TRBJ2-1; the match to TRBD2 covers 9 bases. The CDR3 is 14 amino acids. Germline V gene sequence: CDR1 MNHEY, CDR2 SMNVEV (reference sequence). V lost 8 bases, J lost 7 bases, and 9 bases stayed unmatched.

The chain links TRBV24-1 to TRBJ2-3, with TRBD1 matching over 7 bases. Germline assignment: CDR1 KGHDR and CDR2 SFDVKD. J lost 0 bases, V lost 5 bases, and 7 bases had no gene match. The CDR3 is made up of 16 amino acids. DNA for the CDR3: TGTGCCACCAGTGGTCGACAGGGAACGAGCACAGATACGCAGTATTTT. Translating gives CATSGRQGTSTDTQYF.

CDR3 DNA sequence: TGTGCCAGCAGTTTTGGACTAGCGGGGAGTTTAGCCAAAAACATTCAGTACTTC. This sequence encodes CASSFGLAGSLAKNIQYF. The chain recombines TRBV28 with TRBJ2-4, with 12 positions matching TRBD2. Germline V CDR1 and CDR2: MDHEN, SYDVKM. The CDR3 is 18 residues long. Losses at the gene ends were 3 bases for V and 0 bases for J; bases not matched to a gene: 6.

The chain is built from TRBV9 and TRBJ2-3, with 9 nucleotides matching TRBD2. The CDR3 covers 15 residues. In germline, CDR1 is SGDLS, CDR2 YYNGEE. Trimming cost V 3 bases and J 2 bases; bases outside gene matches: 4. In DNA, the CDR3 is TGTGCCAGCAGCGCTAGCGGGGAGTTCACAGATACGCAGTATTTT. It translates to CASSASGEFTDTQYF.

V and J are TRBV6-2 or TRBV6-3 and TRBJ2-3, with 8 positions matching TRBD2. CDR1 is MNHEY and CDR2 is SVGEGT in the germline V gene. Trimming at V came to 1 base and at J to 4 bases, leaving 4 bases not matched to a gene. This CDR3 has 15 residues. CDR3 loop: CASSYYPGGADTQYF. The CDR3 bases are TGTGCCAGCAGTTACTATCCGGGGGGGGCAGATACGCAGTATTTT.

The CDR3 is CASSLGQINSPLHF. CDR3 bases: TGTGCCAGCAGCCTAGGACAGATTAATTCACCCCTCCACTTT. The chain combines TRBV21-1 with TRBJ1-6; the D call TRBD1 from the table was never checked on the DNA. TRBV21-1 is a pseudogene locus. The CDR3 has 14 amino acids.

The chain uses TRBV29-1 and TRBJ1-1, with 8 bases that match TRBD1. J gave up 8 bases and V 5 bases, and 16 bases lay outside the gene matches. The CDR3 is made up of 15 amino acids. Per germline, CDR1 SQVTM and CDR2 ANQGSEA. CDR3 DNA: TGCAGCGTTCCCGACAGGGGTAGTGGTGGGCCCGAAGCTTTCTTT. Residues: CSVPDRGSGGPEAFF.

This clone was recorded only once. This rearrangement joins TRBV13 to TRBJ2-1; D is undetermined. Germline loops: CDR1 PRHDT, CDR2 FYEKMQ (reference sequence). V lost 2 bases to trimming and J lost 0 bases, with 5 bases between them. The CDR3 totals 14 residues. CDR3 amino acids: CASSLFGSYNEQFF. As DNA, the CDR3 is TGTGCCAGCAGCTTATTCGGCTCCTACAATGAGCAGTTCTTC.

The V call is TRBV7-9, the J call TRBJ2-1; 8 bases map to TRBD2. With V trimmed by 5 bases and J by 5 bases, 20 bases remained unmatched. There are 19 residues in the CDR3. Germline-derived CDR1 and CDR2 are SEHNR and FQNEAQ (reference sequence). DNA for the CDR3: TGTGCCAGCAGCACCCTGGGACTAGACAAGCCCGCTAGGGACAATGAGCAGTTCTTC. Translating gives CASSTLGLDKPARDNEQFF.

This sequence joins TRBV28 and TRBJ1-3; D is possibly TRBD1 (5 bases). V gave up 6 bases and J gave up 6 bases, with 9 bases separating them. Germline CDR1 MDHEN, CDR2 SYDVKM. This CDR3 has 12 amino acids. In DNA, the CDR3 is TGTGCCAGCAGATCAGGGCTAAACACCATATATTTT. As protein: CASRSGLNTIYF.

This clone was counted a single time. This chain links TRBV6-1 with TRBJ2-2; 8 bases fit TRBD2. This CDR3 has 15 amino acids. Germline V gene lookup returns CDR1 MNHNS and CDR2 SASEGT. V was clipped by 6 bases and J by 5 bases; unmatched bases: 8. As DNA, the CDR3 is TGTGCCAGCAGACGGACTAGCAGAGAGACCGGGGAGCTGTTTTTT. This gives the protein CASRRTSRETGELFF.

V gene TRBV7-2 combines with J gene TRBJ2-1; TRBD2 aligns across 11 bases. V lost 8 bases to trimming and J lost 6 bases; unmatched junction nucleotides: 9. The germline V gene has CDR1 SGHTA and CDR2 FQGNSA. This CDR3 comprises 15 residues. CDR3 in DNA: TGTGCCAGCTGCCGTAGCGGGAGGGTTGGCAATGAGCAGTTCTTC. Encoded protein: CASCRSGRVGNEQFF. The full variable domain, with the rest looked up from reference TRBV7-2 and TRBJ2-1, is GAGVSQSPSNKVTEKGKDVELRCDPISGHTALYWYRQSLGQGLEFLIYFQGNSAPDKSGLPSDRFSAERTGGSVSTLTIQRTQQEDSAVYLCASCRSGRVGNEQFFGPGTRLTVL.

The table lists this clone with a few counts. The chain carries TRBV6-6 and TRBJ1-2, with D unresolved. This CDR3 contains 14 residues. Trimming removed 7 bases at V and 8 bases at J, with 20 bases between. Looked up from germline, CDR1 is MNHNY and CDR2 is SVGAGI (reference sequence). The CDR3 is CASITPRLWEGYTF. DNA for the CDR3: TGTGCCAGCATTACCCCCAGATTATGGGAGGGCTACACCTTC.

This chain links TRBV28 with TRBJ2-7; TRBD2 aligns across 10 bases. Trimming at V came to 4 bases and at J to 5 bases, leaving 5 bases not matched to a gene. CDR3 length equals 14 residues. Looked up from germline, CDR1 is MDHEN and CDR2 is SYDVKM. The CDR3, as DNA: TGTGCCAGCAGTTCCTTCAGCGGGAGGGACGAGCAGTACTTC. This sequence encodes CASSSFSGRDEQYF.

This clone occurred once. The chain has TRBV18 and TRBJ1-5; maybe TRBD1 (5 bases). Deletions cut 6 bases from V and 5 bases from J, with 17 bases between. CDR1 is KGHSH, CDR2 LQKENI, per germline. This CDR3 spans 15 amino acids. CDR3 sequence (DNA): TGTGCCAGCTCCTACTTGGGGGGACGGGATCAGCCCCAGCATTTT. Amino acid sequence: CASSYLGGRDQPQHF.

This clone was observed once. V is TRBV5-5 and J is TRBJ2-5; TRBD1 is a possible D gene (6 bases). The CDR3 covers 15 residues. Germline lookup yields CDR1 SGHKS and CDR2 YYEKEE (reference sequence). V gave up 5 bases and J gave up 2 bases, with 16 bases separating them. The CDR3 sequence is CASSLSLGGQETQYF. CDR3 DNA: TGTGCCAGCAGTCTCTCCCTAGGGGGTCAAGAGACCCAGTACTTC.

V gene TRBV6-6 combines with J gene TRBJ2-2; 8 bases are shared with TRBD1. The CDR3 has 14 residues. Germline-derived CDR1 and CDR2 are MNHNY and SVGAGI (reference sequence). J gave up 5 bases and V 6 bases, and 5 bases lay outside the gene matches. This chain's CDR3 is CASRGQVKTGELFF. CDR3 nucleotides: TGTGCCAGCAGGGGACAGGTTAAAACCGGGGAGCTGTTTTTT.

V and J are TRBV4-2 and TRBJ2-5; TRBD2 aligns across 11 bases. The germline V gene has CDR1 LGHNA and CDR2 YNFKEQ. CDR3 length equals 19 residues. The V gene end was trimmed by 0 bases and the J gene end by 0 bases; junction bases not matched to a gene: 9. The CDR3: CASSQDPLAGGPYQETQYF. The DNA for the CDR3 is TGTGCCAGCAGCCAAGATCCCCTAGCGGGAGGTCCTTACCAAGAGACCCAGTACTTC.

V gene TRBV18 combines with J gene TRBJ2-7; D unresolved. CDR1 and CDR2 (germline): KGHSH, LQKENI. The CDR3 covers 14 residues. Trimming took off 5 bases at V and 0 bases at J, with 11 bases between the two ends. The CDR3 DNA reads as TGTGCCAGCTCAACCTATGACAACTCCTACGAGCAGTACTTC. Protein: CASSTYDNSYEQYF.

The chain uses TRBV10-3 and TRBJ1-2, with D tentatively TRBD1 (5 bases). This CDR3 is built from 13 residues. The V end lost 6 bases, the J end lost 2 bases, and 10 bases lay between the germline ends. CDR1 and CDR2 (germline): ENHRY, SYGVKD. In DNA form, the CDR3 reads TGTGCCATCAGCCCGACAGAAAACTATGGCTACACCTTC. Protein product: CAISPTENYGYTF.

This clone has only one observation. V and J are TRBV6-5 and TRBJ1-4; tentative D call: TRBD1 (5 bases). The CDR3 totals 14 residues. The V and J ends lost 8 bases and 8 bases respectively, with 18 bases between them. Germline values: CDR1 MNHEY, CDR2 SVGAGI. The CDR3 nucleotides read TGTGCCAGCTGGATGGGGCAGGAGGGGGAAAAACTGTTTTTT. It encodes CASWMGQEGEKLFF.

V is TRBV27 and J is TRBJ1-2; D perhaps matches TRBD1 (6 bases). Trimming removed 2 bases at V and 1 base at J, with 17 bases between. The CDR3 loop spans 17 amino acids. Germline CDR1 MNHEY, CDR2 SMNVEV (reference sequence). CDR3 region: CASSLRTGTRNNYGYTF. Here the CDR3 DNA reads TGTGCCAGCAGTTTAAGGACCGGGACACGGAATAACTATGGCTACACCTTC.

This chain joins TRBV2 and TRBJ1-1; TRBD1 matches at 7 bases. This CDR3 is 13 amino acids long. Germline V gene lookup returns CDR1 SNHLY and CDR2 FYNNEI. Trimming removed 7 bases from V and 10 bases from J; junction bases left unmatched: 12. The chain's CDR3 is CASTTQGPGGAFF. The CDR3 DNA is TGTGCCAGCACAACACAGGGGCCCGGAGGAGCTTTCTTT.